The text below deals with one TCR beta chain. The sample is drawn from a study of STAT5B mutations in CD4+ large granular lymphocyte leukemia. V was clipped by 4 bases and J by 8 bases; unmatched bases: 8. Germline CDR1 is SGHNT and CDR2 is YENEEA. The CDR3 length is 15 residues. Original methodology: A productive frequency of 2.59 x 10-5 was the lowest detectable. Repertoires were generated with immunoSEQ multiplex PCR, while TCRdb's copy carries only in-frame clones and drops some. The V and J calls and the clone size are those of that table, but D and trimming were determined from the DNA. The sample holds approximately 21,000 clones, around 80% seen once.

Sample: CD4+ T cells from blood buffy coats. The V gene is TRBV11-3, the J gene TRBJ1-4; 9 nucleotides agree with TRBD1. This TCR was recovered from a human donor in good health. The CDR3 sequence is CASSWGQGRQEKLFF. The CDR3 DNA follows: TGTGCCAGCAGCTGGGGACAGGGACGGCAGGAAAAACTGTTTTTT.